The 13 T cell receptor beta chains given below trace back to one sample, sequenced in a study of CD8 T cells in Susac syndrome. Random hexamers served to reverse transcribe about 0.5 to 1 ug RNA. MiXCR, applied by TCRdb to the immunoSEQ multiplex PCR reads, yields one record per CDR3 protein. This sample has under 70,000 distinct CDR3 sequences, with approximately 92% found just once. Sequenced material: CD8+ T cells from PBMCs. The receptors here all came from a human donor in good health.

The V and J genes are TRBV29-1 and TRBJ2-7; D is uncertain. Germline values: CDR1 SQVTM, CDR2 ANQGSEA. Deletions cut 3 bases from V and 2 bases from J, with 11 bases between. This CDR3 spans 13 amino acids. The CDR3 DNA reads as TGCAGCGTTGAGGATGAGGAACCCTACGAGCAGTACTTC. This encodes CSVEDEEPYEQYF.

The CDR3: CASKAGNQPQHF. As DNA, the CDR3 is TGTGCCAGCAAGGCAGGCAATCAGCCCCAGCATTTT. V is TRBV2 and J is TRBJ1-5; D unclear. Between the trimmed V and J ends, which lost 7 bases and 2 bases, there was a span of 6 bases. Per the germline V gene, CDR1 is SNHLY and CDR2 is FYNNEI. The CDR3 has 12 residues.

This chain links TRBV4-1 with TRBJ2-5, with 9 bases fitting TRBD1. This CDR3 is 15 amino acids long. The V gene end was trimmed by 5 bases and the J gene end by 2 bases; junction bases not matched to a gene: 6. Germline V lookup: CDR1 MGHRA, CDR2 YSYEKL. The CDR3 loop is CASSDRDREQETQYF. The CDR3 bases are TGCGCCAGCAGCGACCGGGACAGGGAGCAAGAGACCCAGTACTTC.

The chain links TRBV2 to TRBJ1-1, with TRBD1 matching over 7 bases. This CDR3 has 16 residues. V lost 2 bases and J lost 4; bases outside the gene matches: 10. Germline V gives CDR1 SNHLY, CDR2 FYNNEI. CDR3 loop: CASSESRGLDGTEAFF. For the CDR3, the DNA is TGTGCCAGCAGTGAATCGAGGGGGCTAGACGGCACTGAAGCTTTCTTT.

The chain carries TRBV10-3 and TRBJ1-2, with D perhaps matching TRBD1 (6 bases). The V gene lost 8 bases and the J gene lost 7 bases, with 17 bases spanning the gap. The CDR3 is 13 amino acids. Per the germline V gene, CDR1 is ENHRY and CDR2 is SYGVKD. As DNA, the CDR3 is TGTGCCATCCTGCCACAGGGAGGGGTTGGCTACACCTTC. Translating it yields CAILPQGGVGYTF.

The CDR3 loop is CSARTGGDYGYTF. The CDR3 DNA reads as TGCAGTGCTAGAACCGGGGGGGACTATGGCTACACCTTC. V gene TRBV20-1 combines with J gene TRBJ1-2; the D gene is possibly TRBD1 (5 bases). Germline V lookup: CDR1 DFQATT, CDR2 SNEGSKA (reference sequence). The germline V and J ends were trimmed by 2 bases and 3 bases, with 10 bases remaining between them. This CDR3 has 13 residues.

Here the CDR3 reads CASSLSKRGLGTDTQYF. CDR3 coding DNA: TGTGCCAGCAGTTTATCGAAACGGGGGTTGGGCACAGATACGCAGTATTTT. The genes are TRBV27 and TRBJ2-3; TRBD2 is a possible D gene (6 bases). The V end was cut by 0 bases, the J end by 1 base, with 14 bases between. Germline V gene data show CDR1 as MNHEY and CDR2 as SMNVEV (reference sequence). This CDR3 is built from 17 residues.

The CDR3 is CASNLLGRNQPQHF. In DNA, the CDR3 is TGTGCCAGCAATCTTCTAGGGCGCAATCAGCCCCAGCATTTT. The chain couples TRBV27 to TRBJ1-5; D remains ambiguous. This CDR3 comprises 14 residues. V gave up 7 bases and J gave up 2 bases, with 12 bases separating them. Germline CDR1 MNHEY, CDR2 SMNVEV (reference sequence).

The gene calls are TRBV12-3 or TRBV12-4 and TRBJ1-2, with a possible D match to TRBD1 (6 bases). This CDR3 contains 12 residues. V lost 6 bases and J 4 bases, leaving 9 bases between the germline ends. CDR3 bases: TGTGCCAGCAGGATGGGGGCCTATGGCTACACCTTC. Encoded protein: CASRMGAYGYTF.

CDR3 sequence reads: CASSSGLAGASDTQYF. The CDR3 DNA is TGTGCCAGCAGCTCGGGACTAGCGGGGGCCTCAGATACGCAGTATTTT. The V and J genes are TRBV13 and TRBJ2-3, with TRBD2 matching 14 bases. The CDR3 extends over 16 amino acids. V lost 4 bases and J lost 4; bases outside the gene matches: 4. Germline-derived CDR1 and CDR2 are PRHDT and FYEKMQ (reference sequence).

The CDR3 nucleotides are TGTGCCAGCAACCTGCAGAGGACTGAAGCTTTCTTT. The encoded protein is CASNLQRTEAFF. The chain joins TRBV5-6 to TRBJ1-1; no firm D call. V was cut by 6 bases and J by 5 bases, with 11 bases left in between. This CDR3 spans 12 amino acids. Germline CDR1 and CDR2: SGHDT and YYEEEE.

The chain recombines TRBV9 with TRBJ2-7; D perhaps matches TRBD2 (6 bases). Trimming stripped 2 bases from V and 6 bases from J, with 9 bases between. The CDR3 consists of 12 residues. Germline-derived CDR1 and CDR2 are SGDLS and YYNGEE. CDR3 amino acids: CASSVGGLEQYF. The CDR3 nucleotides are TGTGCCAGCAGCGTTGGGGGACTCGAGCAGTACTTC.

The V gene is TRBV6-5, the J gene TRBJ2-7, with a weak D call TRBD1 (5 bases). CDR1 and CDR2 (germline): MNHEY, SVGAGI. V shed 1 base and J shed 1 base, with 11 bases lying between them. This CDR3 region has 15 residues. The CDR3 DNA follows: TGTGCCAGCAGTTACTGGCAGGGTCTATCCTACGAGCAGTACTTC. It yields the protein CASSYWQGLSYEQYF.